The sample holds a few counts of the clone carrying this T cell receptor beta chain. The CDR3 extends over 15 amino acids. V was clipped by 4 bases and J by 0 bases; unmatched bases: 5. Germline V gene sequence: CDR1 LNHDA, CDR2 SQIVND (reference sequence). Primers: 60 Vbeta forward and 13 Jbeta reverse. Clones were read by immunoSEQ multiplex PCR, and TCRdb kept only the in-frame ones, dropping some. In the table there are approximately 110,000 clones, approximately 12% of which are singletons. The data were obtained in a study of cytomegalovirus exposure and HLA in healthy donors. The sequence was obtained from a man aged 35 to 55 in good health and CMV-seropositive. J is TRBJ1-1 and V is TRBV19; 7 bases fit TRBD1. The sequenced material came from PBMCs. The DNA of the CDR3 is TGTGCCAGTAGTACATTTGGACAGGTGAACACTGAAGCTTTCTTT. Its translation is CASSTFGQVNTEAFF.